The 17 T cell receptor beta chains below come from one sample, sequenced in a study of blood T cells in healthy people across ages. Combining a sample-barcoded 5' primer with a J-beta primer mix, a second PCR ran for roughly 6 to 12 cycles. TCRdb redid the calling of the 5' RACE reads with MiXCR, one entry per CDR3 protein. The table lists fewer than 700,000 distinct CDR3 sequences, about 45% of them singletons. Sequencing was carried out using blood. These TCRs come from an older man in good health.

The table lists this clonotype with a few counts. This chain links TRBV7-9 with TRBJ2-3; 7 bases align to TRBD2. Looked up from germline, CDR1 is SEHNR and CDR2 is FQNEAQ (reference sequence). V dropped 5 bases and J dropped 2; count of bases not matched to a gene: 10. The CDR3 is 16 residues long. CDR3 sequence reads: CASSGGASGTTDTQYF. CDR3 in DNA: TGTGCCAGCAGCGGCGGTGCTAGCGGAACCACAGATACGCAGTATTTT.

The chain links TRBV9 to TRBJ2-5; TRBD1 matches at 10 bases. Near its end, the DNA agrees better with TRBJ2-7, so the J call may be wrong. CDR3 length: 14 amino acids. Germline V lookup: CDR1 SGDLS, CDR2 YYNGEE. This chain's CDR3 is CASSPRGTGDEQYF. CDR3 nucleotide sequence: TGTGCCAGCAGCCCCAGAGGGACAGGGGACGAGCAGTACTTC.

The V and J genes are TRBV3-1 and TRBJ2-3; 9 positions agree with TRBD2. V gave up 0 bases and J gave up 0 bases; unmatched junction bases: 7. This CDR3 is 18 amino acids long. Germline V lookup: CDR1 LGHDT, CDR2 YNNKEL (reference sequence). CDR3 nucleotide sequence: TGTGCCAGCAGCCAAGAAAGCCTAGCGGGAAGTAGCACAGATACGCAGTATTTT. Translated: CASSQESLAGSSTDTQYF.

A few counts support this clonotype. The chain's CDR3 is CASSRGLAGKNEQFF. The CDR3 DNA is TGTGCCAGCTCGCGAGGACTAGCGGGGAAAAATGAGCAGTTCTTC. V gene TRBV18 combines with J gene TRBJ2-1, with TRBD2 identical over 12 bases. The J segment lost 7 bases and the V segment lost 6 bases, leaving 7 bases of the junction unmatched. Per the germline V gene, CDR1 is KGHSH and CDR2 is LQKENI. This CDR3 contains 15 residues.

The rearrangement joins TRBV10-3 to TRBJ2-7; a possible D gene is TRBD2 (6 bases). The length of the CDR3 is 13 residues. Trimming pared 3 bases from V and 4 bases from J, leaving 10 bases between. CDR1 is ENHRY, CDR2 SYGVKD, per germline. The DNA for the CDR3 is TGTGCCATCAGTGAAACTAGCTATTACGAGCAGTACTTC. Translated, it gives CAISETSYYEQYF.

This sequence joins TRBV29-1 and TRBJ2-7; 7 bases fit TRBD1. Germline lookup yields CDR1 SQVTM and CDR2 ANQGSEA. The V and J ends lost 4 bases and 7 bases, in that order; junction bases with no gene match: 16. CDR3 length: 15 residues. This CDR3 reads CSVVSLTGAAFEQYF. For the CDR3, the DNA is TGCAGCGTTGTGTCCTTAACAGGGGCGGCCTTTGAGCAGTACTTC.

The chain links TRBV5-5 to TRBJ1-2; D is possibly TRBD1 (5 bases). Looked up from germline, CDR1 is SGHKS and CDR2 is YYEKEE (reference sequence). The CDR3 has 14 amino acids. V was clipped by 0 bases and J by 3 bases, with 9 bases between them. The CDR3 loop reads CASSLDRTHYGYTF. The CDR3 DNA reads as TGTGCCAGCAGCTTGGACAGGACCCACTATGGCTACACCTTC.

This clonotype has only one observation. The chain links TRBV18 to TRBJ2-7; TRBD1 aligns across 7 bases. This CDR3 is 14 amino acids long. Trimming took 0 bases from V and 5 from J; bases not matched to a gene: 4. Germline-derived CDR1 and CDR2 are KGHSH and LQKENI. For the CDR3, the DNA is TGTGCCAGCTCACCACCATCAGGGGGTGACGAGCAGTACTTC. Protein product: CASSPPSGGDEQYF.

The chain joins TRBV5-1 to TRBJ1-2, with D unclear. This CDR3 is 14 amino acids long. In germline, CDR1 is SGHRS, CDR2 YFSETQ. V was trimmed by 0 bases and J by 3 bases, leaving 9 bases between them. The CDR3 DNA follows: TGCGCCAGCAGCTTGGAGGGCCTGGACTATGGCTACACCTTC. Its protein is CASSLEGLDYGYTF.

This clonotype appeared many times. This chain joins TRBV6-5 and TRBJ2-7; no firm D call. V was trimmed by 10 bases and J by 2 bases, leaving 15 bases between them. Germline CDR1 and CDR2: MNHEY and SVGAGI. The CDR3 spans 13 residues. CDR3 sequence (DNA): TGTGCCATCCGGGCCCCCCGAACCTACGAGCAGTACTTC. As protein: CAIRAPRTYEQYF.

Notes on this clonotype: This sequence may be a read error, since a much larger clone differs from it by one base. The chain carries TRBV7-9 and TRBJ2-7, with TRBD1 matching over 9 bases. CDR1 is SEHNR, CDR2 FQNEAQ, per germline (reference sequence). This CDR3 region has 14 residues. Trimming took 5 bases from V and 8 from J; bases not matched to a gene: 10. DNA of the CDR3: TGTGCCAGCAGCCTAGGACAGGGGACGCATCAGCAGTACTTC. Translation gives CASSLGQGTHQQYF. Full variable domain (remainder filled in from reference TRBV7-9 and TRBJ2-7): DTGVSQNPRHKITKRGQNVTFRCDPISEHNRLYWYRQTLGQGPEFLTYFQNEAQLEKSRLLSDRFSAERPKGSFSTLEIQRTEQGDSAMYLCASSLGQGTHQQYFGPGTRLTVT.

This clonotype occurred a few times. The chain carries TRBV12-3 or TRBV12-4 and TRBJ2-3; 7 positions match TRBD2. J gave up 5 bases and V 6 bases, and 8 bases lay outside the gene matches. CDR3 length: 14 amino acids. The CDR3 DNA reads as TGTGCCAGCAGAACCACTAGCGTGATAGATACGCAGTATTTT. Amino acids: CASRTTSVIDTQYF.

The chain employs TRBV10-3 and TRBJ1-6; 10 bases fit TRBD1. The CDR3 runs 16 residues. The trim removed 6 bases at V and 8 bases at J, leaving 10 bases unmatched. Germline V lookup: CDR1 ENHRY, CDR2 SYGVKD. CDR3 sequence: CAISRDRGLQDSPLHF. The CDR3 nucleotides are TGTGCCATCAGCAGGGACAGGGGCCTTCAAGATTCACCCCTCCACTTT.

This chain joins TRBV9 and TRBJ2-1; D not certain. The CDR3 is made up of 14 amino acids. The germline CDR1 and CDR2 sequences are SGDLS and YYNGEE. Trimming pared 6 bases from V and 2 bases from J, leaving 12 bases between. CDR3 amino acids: CASTTTSAYNEQFF. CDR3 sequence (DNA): TGTGCCAGCACCACGACTTCGGCCTACAATGAGCAGTTCTTC.

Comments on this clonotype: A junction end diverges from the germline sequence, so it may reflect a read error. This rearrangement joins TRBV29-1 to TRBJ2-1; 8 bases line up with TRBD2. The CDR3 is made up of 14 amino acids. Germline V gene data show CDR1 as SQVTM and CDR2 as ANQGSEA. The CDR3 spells CGVFGLAGYNEQFF. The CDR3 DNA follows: TGCGGCGTTTTTGGCCTAGCGGGTTACAATGAGCAGTTCTTC.

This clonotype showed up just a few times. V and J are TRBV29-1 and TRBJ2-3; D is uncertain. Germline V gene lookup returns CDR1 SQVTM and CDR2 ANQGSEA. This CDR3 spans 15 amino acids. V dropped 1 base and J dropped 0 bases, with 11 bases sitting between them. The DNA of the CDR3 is TGCAGCGTTGAAGGAAGGCAAACCAGCACAGATACGCAGTATTTT. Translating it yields CSVEGRQTSTDTQYF.

CDR3 residues: CASSLSGVNQPQHF. The CDR3 DNA sequence: TGCGCCAGCAGCTTGTCAGGGGTCAATCAGCCCCAGCATTTT. This chain links TRBV5-1 with TRBJ1-5; a weak D match, TRBD1 (6 bases). The CDR3 totals 14 residues. Germline lookup yields CDR1 SGHRS and CDR2 YFSETQ. V was clipped by 1 base and J by 3 bases, with 8 bases between them.